This T cell receptor (beta chain) was identified during a study of cytomegalovirus exposure and HLA in healthy donors. Overall study: From donors who were HLA-typed, an early data release held 75 million to 85 million unique TCRs.

Donors in the study were healthy people who gave bone marrow. Nominal health characterized the donors when sampled, though unrecorded immune exposures were likely. Details on this clone: The target antigen is unknown.

The germline gives CDR1 MDHEN, CDR2 SYDVKM. Trimming at V came to 6 bases and at J to 4 bases, leaving 17 bases not matched to a gene. The length of the CDR3 is 20 residues. Findings and limits, study-wide: Some V segments could not be told apart, so they were left out, TRBV6-2 and TRBV6-3 among them.

The PCR contained 60 Vbeta and 13 Jbeta primers. Generated by immunoSEQ multiplex PCR, the TCRdb table keeps only in-frame clones and is missing some. The data contain 150,000 or so clones, 75% of them singletons. The receptor was derived from a man aged 18 to 30 in good health and CMV-seropositive. This chain links TRBV28 with TRBJ2-3; TRBD2 matches 15 bases. The sample consisted of PBMCs. The CDR3: CASRSGGLAGGGGEADTQYF. The DNA of the CDR3 is TGTGCCAGCAGGAGCGGAGGACTAGCGGGAGGGGGCGGGGAGGCAGATACGCAGTATTTT.